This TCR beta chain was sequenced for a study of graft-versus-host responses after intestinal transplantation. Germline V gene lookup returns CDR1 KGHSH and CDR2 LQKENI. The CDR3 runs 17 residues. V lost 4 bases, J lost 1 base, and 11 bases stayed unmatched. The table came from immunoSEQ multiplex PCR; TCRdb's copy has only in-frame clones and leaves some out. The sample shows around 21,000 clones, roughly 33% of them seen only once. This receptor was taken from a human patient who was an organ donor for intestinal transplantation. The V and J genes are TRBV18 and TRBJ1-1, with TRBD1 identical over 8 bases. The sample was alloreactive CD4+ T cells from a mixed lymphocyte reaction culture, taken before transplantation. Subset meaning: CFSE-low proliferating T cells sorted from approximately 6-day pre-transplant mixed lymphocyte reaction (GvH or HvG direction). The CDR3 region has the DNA TGTGCCAGCTCACACGGACAGGGTAGCGGTGAGAACACTGAAGCTTTCTTT. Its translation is CASSHGQGSGENTEAFF.